This passage covers 13 T cell receptor beta chains from one sample sequenced in a study of blood T cell repertoires in COVID-19. Here immunoSEQ multiplex PCR was the method, and the copy in TCRdb shows in-frame clones only, minus some. The table shows about 410,000 clones, with about nine tenths occurring only once. Sequenced: peripheral blood. The receptors originated from a woman in her twenties or thirties with active or convalescent COVID-19.

The chain uses TRBV11-2 and TRBJ2-2; D perhaps matches TRBD2 (5 bases). Germline V gives CDR1 SGHAT, CDR2 FQNNGV. CDR3 length: 15 residues. The V gene lost 0 bases and the J gene lost 6 bases, with 11 bases spanning the gap. The CDR3 reads CASSLEAPRAGELFF. CDR3 DNA sequence: TGTGCCAGCAGCTTAGAGGCCCCGAGGGCCGGGGAGCTGTTTTTT.

The chain links TRBV7-2 to TRBJ1-1; the D gene is possibly TRBD1 (6 bases). In germline, CDR1 is SGHTA, CDR2 FQGNSA. This CDR3 comprises 16 residues. V was cut by 2 bases and J by 5 bases, with 18 bases left in between. CDR3: CASSLKAGGGWTEAFF. For the CDR3, the DNA is TGTGCCAGCAGCTTAAAAGCGGGCGGGGGCTGGACTGAAGCTTTCTTT. The variable domain in full, completed from reference TRBV7-2 and TRBJ1-1, reads GAGVSQSPSNKVTEKGKDVELRCDPISGHTALYWYRQSLGQGLEFLIYFQGNSAPDKSGLPSDRFSAERTGGSVSTLTIQRTQQEDSAVYLCASSLKAGGGWTEAFFGQGTRLTVV.

The chain combines TRBV4-1 with TRBJ1-6; maybe TRBD1 (5 bases). Germline values: CDR1 MGHRA, CDR2 YSYEKL. CDR3 length: 16 amino acids. V was trimmed by 3 bases and J by 0 bases, leaving 9 bases between them. The CDR3 bases are TGCGCCAGCAGCCAGACAGTCAGCTCCTATAATTCACCCCTCCACTTT. It codes for CASSQTVSSYNSPLHF.

The chain uses TRBV19 and TRBJ1-1; 9 bases agree with TRBD1. V lost 6 bases, J lost 4 bases, and 0 bases stayed unmatched. In germline, CDR1 is LNHDA, CDR2 SQIVND (reference sequence). The CDR3 has 12 residues. In DNA, the CDR3 is TGTGCCAGTAGGACAGGGGGCACTGAAGCTTTCTTT. The encoded protein is CASRTGGTEAFF.

The gene calls are TRBV2 and TRBJ2-1; a weak D match, TRBD2 (6 bases). The CDR3 loop spans 12 amino acids. Per germline, CDR1 SNHLY and CDR2 FYNNEI. Trimming removed 8 bases at V and 7 bases at J, with 12 bases between. CDR3 sequence reads: CASGTGENEQFF. DNA of the CDR3: TGTGCCAGCGGTACGGGGGAGAATGAGCAGTTCTTC.

J is TRBJ2-5 and V is TRBV6-5; TRBD1 aligns across 8 bases. The length of the CDR3 is 16 residues. The germline V gene has CDR1 MNHEY and CDR2 SVGAGI. With 4 bases clipped from V and 1 base from J, the junction kept 8 bases outside the gene matches. The CDR3 DNA reads TGTGCCAGCAGTTCCCCGGGACAGGCTCGCCAAGAGACCCAGTACTTC. It is translated as CASSSPGQARQETQYF.

This chain connects TRBV2 to TRBJ1-3; the D is unclear. Deletions cut 4 bases from V and 9 bases from J, with 16 bases between. The length of the CDR3 is 14 residues. The germline CDR1 and CDR2 sequences are SNHLY and FYNNEI. The CDR3 DNA sequence: TGTGCCAGCAGTGGTGACCTGGCCCGAGGCACCATATATTTT. It is translated as CASSGDLARGTIYF. Full variable domain (missing parts from reference TRBV2 and TRBJ1-3): EPEVTQTPSHQVTQMGQEVILRCVPISNHLYFYWYRQILGQKVEFLVSFYNNEISEKSEIFDDQFSVERPDGSNFTLKIRSTKLEDSAMYFCASSGDLARGTIYFGEGSWLTVV.

The gene calls are TRBV3-1 (or the pseudogene TRBV3-2) and TRBJ2-4, with a possible D match to TRBD1 (6 bases). Trimming pared 3 bases from V and 0 bases from J, leaving 15 bases between. This CDR3 has 17 amino acids. Germline CDR1 LGHDT, CDR2 YNNKEL (reference sequence). The DNA for the CDR3 is TGTGCCAGCAGCCACGATGGTGACAGGCTAGCCAAAAACATTCAGTACTTC. Translating it yields CASSHDGDRLAKNIQYF.

This clone was found once. This chain joins TRBV2 and TRBJ2-3; tentative D call: TRBD1 (6 bases). There are 16 residues in the CDR3. Trimming left V 4 bases short and J 5 bases short, with 19 bases between. CDR1 and CDR2 (germline): SNHLY, FYNNEI. CDR3 sequence reads: CASSVGGGPPGDTQYF. The CDR3 nucleotides read TGTGCCAGCAGTGTTGGGGGCGGCCCCCCCGGAGATACGCAGTATTTT.

The J gene is TRBJ1-4, the V gene TRBV5-5; D might be TRBD1 (5 bases). Germline V lookup: CDR1 SGHKS, CDR2 YYEKEE (reference sequence). The length of the CDR3 is 14 residues. V was cut by 4 bases and J by 7 bases, with 14 bases left in between. CDR3 sequence: CASSMGRVGEKLFF. Here the CDR3 DNA reads TGTGCCAGCAGCATGGGGCGGGTTGGTGAAAAACTGTTTTTT.

Concerning this clone: The same CDR3 can be traced to other DNA sequences in this sample. The rearrangement joins TRBV5-1 to TRBJ2-2; 7 bases are a match to TRBD1. Germline CDR1 is SGHRS and CDR2 is YFSETQ. This CDR3 has 15 residues. V was pared by 1 base and J by 0 bases, with 0 bases of the junction left unmatched. The CDR3 here is CASSLQGANTGELFF. The CDR3 DNA reads TGCGCCAGCAGCTTGCAGGGGGCGAACACCGGGGAGCTGTTTTTT. Full variable domain (outside the CDR3, taken from reference TRBV5-1 and TRBJ2-2): KAGVTQTPRYLIKTRGQQVTLSCSPISGHRSVSWYQQTPGQGLQFLFEYFSETQRNKGNFPGRFSGRQFSNSRSEMNVSTLELGDSALYLCASSLQGANTGELFFGEGSRLTVL.

In DNA form, the CDR3 reads TGTGCCAGCAGCTTAGCGGGACTAGCGGGGGGGGGCGAGACCCAGTACTTC. Residues: CASSLAGLAGGGETQYF. The chain joins TRBV28 to TRBJ2-5; 16 nucleotides line up with TRBD2. V lost 6 bases to trimming and J lost 5 bases; unmatched junction nucleotides: 9. CDR1 is MDHEN and CDR2 is SYDVKM in the germline V gene. The length of the CDR3 is 17 residues. Full variable domain (remainder filled in from reference TRBV28 and TRBJ2-5): DVKVTQSSRYLVKRTGEKVFLECVQDMDHENMFWYRQDPGLGLRLIYFSYDVKMKEKGDIPEGYSVSREKKERFSLILESASTNQTSMYLCASSLAGLAGGGETQYFGPGTRLLVL.

The V and J genes are TRBV6-6 and TRBJ1-4; possibly TRBD1 for D (6 bases). V gave up 2 bases and J gave up 0 bases, with 10 bases separating them. The CDR3 extends over 16 amino acids. Per germline, CDR1 MNHNY and CDR2 SVGAGI (reference sequence). In DNA form, the CDR3 reads TGTGCCAGCAGTTACGGACAGACGACAACTAATGAAAAACTGTTTTTT. The encoded protein is CASSYGQTTTNEKLFF.